A single sample gave rise to the 28 T cell receptor beta chains below, sequenced in a study of CD8+CD57+ T cells in acquired aplastic anemia. Patients selected for sequencing had displayed CD8+CD57+ cell expansion by flow cytometry. Genomic DNA constituted the template upon which TCR beta VDJ and CDR3 profiling was performed. TCRdb passed the reads through MiXCR, listing each CDR3 protein once. The table lists over 250,000 distinct CDR3 sequences, 56% of them singletons, with 1% to 1.5% in the top ten. What was sequenced was sorted CD4+, CD8+, or CD8+CD57+ T cells (not recorded which) from PBMCs. The receptors originated from a human donor with aplastic anemia.

This clonotype has at least ten counts. CDR3 coding DNA: TGTGCCAGCAGTTACTCGATGGTCGGGCTAGCGGGGGGCCAGAACACCGGGGAGCTGTTTTTT. Protein product: CASSYSMVGLAGGQNTGELFF. The chain recombines TRBV6-5 with TRBJ2-2, with 11 bases fitting TRBD2. Unmatched junction bases numbered 13, after V lost 0 bases and J lost 1 base. Germline V gene data show CDR1 as MNHEY and CDR2 as SVGAGI. The CDR3 contains 21 residues.

This clonotype was detected many times. The V call is TRBV5-1, the J call TRBJ1-2, with a possible D match to TRBD1 (5 bases). This CDR3 is built from 12 residues. V shed 1 base and J shed 8 bases, with 9 bases lying between them. Per the germline V gene, CDR1 is SGHRS and CDR2 is YFSETQ. The CDR3: CASSLWGDGYTF. In DNA, the CDR3 is TGCGCCAGCAGCTTGTGGGGGGACGGCTACACCTTC.

This clonotype has only one observation. J is TRBJ1-4 and V is TRBV14, with D perhaps matching TRBD1 (6 bases). The length of the CDR3 is 15 residues. Germline V gene data show CDR1 as SGHDN and CDR2 as FVKESK. V was cut by 2 bases and J by 8 bases, with 15 bases left in between. CDR3 DNA: TGTGCCAGCAGCCAAAACGGGGGGCGAGGAGAAAAACTGTTTTTT. Amino acids: CASSQNGGRGEKLFF.

The rearrangement links TRBV5-1 to TRBJ2-5, with D unresolved. V gave up 0 bases and J gave up 1 base, with 4 bases separating them. The CDR3 totals 13 residues. The germline gives CDR1 SGHRS, CDR2 YFSETQ. The CDR3 DNA sequence: TGCGCCAGCAGCTTGGCCGCCCAAGAGACCCAGTACTTC. Translating it yields CASSLAAQETQYF.

V usage is TRBV7-8 and J usage is TRBJ2-7, with no clear D. The CDR3 is made up of 13 amino acids. Germline V gene lookup returns CDR1 SGHVS and CDR2 FQNEAQ. V was pared by 9 bases and J by 0 bases, with 12 bases between. This CDR3 reads CASSTLSSYEQYF. The CDR3 DNA is TGTGCCAGTTCGACCCTAAGCTCCTACGAGCAGTACTTC. Full variable domain (outside the CDR3, taken from reference TRBV7-8 and TRBJ2-7): GAGVSQSPRYKVAKRGQDVALRCDPISGHVSLFWYQQALGQGPEFLTYFQNEAQLDKSGLPSDRFFAERPEGSVSTLKIQRTQQEDSAVYLCASSTLSSYEQYFGPGTRLTVT.

V is TRBV24-1 and J is TRBJ1-1; a possible D gene is TRBD1 (6 bases). Germline CDR1 and CDR2: KGHDR and SFDVKD. This CDR3 has 12 residues. V lost 1 base to trimming and J lost 9 bases, with 8 bases between them. The CDR3 coding sequence is TGTGCCACCAGTGATTTTACAGGGCAAGCTTTCTTT. Its protein is CATSDFTGQAFF.

The J gene is TRBJ1-1, the V gene TRBV29-1; tentative D call: TRBD1 (6 bases). There are 14 residues in the CDR3. Per the germline V gene, CDR1 is SQVTM and CDR2 is ANQGSEA. The ends were cut back, 0 bases at V and 3 bases at J, with 11 bases in the middle. For the CDR3, the DNA is TGCAGCGTTGAAGAACGGACAGCCCACACTGAAGCTTTCTTT. Protein: CSVEERTAHTEAFF.

The gene calls are TRBV20-1 and TRBJ2-1, with D unresolved. Germline CDR1 reads DFQATT; CDR2 reads SNEGSKA (reference sequence). V lost 0 bases and J 2 bases, leaving 11 bases between the germline ends. CDR3 length equals 15 residues. Here the CDR3 DNA reads TGCAGTGCTAGAGAAGAAACGACGCCCTACAATGAGCAGTTCTTC. The encoded protein is CSAREETTPYNEQFF.

J is TRBJ2-5 and V is TRBV10-3, with D possibly being TRBD2 (6 bases). Deletions cut 3 bases from V and 5 bases from J, with 19 bases between. Per germline, CDR1 ENHRY and CDR2 SYGVKD. The CDR3 consists of 16 residues. The CDR3 DNA is TGTGCCATCAGTGACCCGGCAGTGGCGGGATCGGAGACCCAGTACTTC. Translated: CAISDPAVAGSETQYF.

The CDR3 here is CSARTMTGAYYEQYF. CDR3 in DNA: TGCAGTGCTAGAACAATGACAGGGGCATACTACGAGCAGTACTTC. The V call is TRBV20-1, the J call TRBJ2-7, with TRBD1 identical over 8 bases. Trimming took 2 bases from V and 3 from J; bases not matched to a gene: 9. From germline, CDR1 is DFQATT and CDR2 SNEGSKA (reference sequence). This CDR3 region has 15 residues.

This clonotype showed up many times. J is TRBJ2-3 and V is TRBV5-4; tentative D call: TRBD2 (6 bases). The CDR3 has 15 residues. Germline V CDR1 and CDR2: SGHNT, YYREEE (reference sequence). The V end was cut by 4 bases, the J end by 2 bases, with 14 bases between. CDR3 protein: CASSLRAGHTDTQYF. For the CDR3, the DNA is TGTGCCAGCAGCCTGCGGGCGGGGCACACAGATACGCAGTATTTT.

This clonotype came up many times. V is TRBV6-5 and J is TRBJ2-1; D is unresolved. Trimming took 3 bases from V and 6 from J, leaving 12 bases between them. Germline V gene data show CDR1 as MNHEY and CDR2 as SVGAGI. The CDR3 is 14 amino acids. In nucleotides, the CDR3 is TGTGCCAGCAGTTATGCCGGCCGGCCCAATGAGCAGTTCTTC. It specifies CASSYAGRPNEQFF.

The sample holds many counts of this clonotype. The gene calls are TRBV12-3 or TRBV12-4 and TRBJ1-1; possibly TRBD1 for D (5 bases). This CDR3 comprises 13 residues. With 0 bases removed from V and 7 bases from J, the gap between germline ends came to 9 bases. The DNA for the CDR3 is TGTGCCAGCAGTTTAGCGGGGGTAATTGAAGCTTTCTTT. Translating gives CASSLAGVIEAFF.

In its sample, this clonotype was seen a few times. The chain recombines TRBV7-7 with TRBJ1-2, with 10 nucleotides matching TRBD1. CDR1 and CDR2 from the germline V gene are SSHAT and FNYEAQ (reference sequence). V lost 6 bases to trimming and J lost 2 bases; unmatched junction nucleotides: 12. This CDR3 is 17 amino acids long. CDR3 in DNA: TGTGCCAGCAGTATCGACAGGGGGCCGGGACGGAACTATGGCTACACCTTC. Translating it yields CASSIDRGPGRNYGYTF.

In this sample, this clonotype turned up a few times. The chain is built from TRBV5-5 and TRBJ2-7; D is uncertain. Trimming shortened V by 0 bases and J by 1 base, and 8 bases separated the two germline ends. There are 14 residues in the CDR3. CDR1 is SGHKS and CDR2 is YYEKEE in the germline V gene (reference sequence). This CDR3 reads CASSLVPTSYEQYF. The CDR3 DNA is TGTGCCAGCAGCTTGGTCCCTACGTCCTACGAGCAGTACTTC.

This clonotype has only one observation. This chain's CDR3 is CSARTGGSAYNEQFF. CDR3 DNA sequence: TGCAGTGCCAGGACAGGCGGGAGCGCGTACAATGAGCAGTTCTTC. J is TRBJ2-1 and V is TRBV20-1; D may be TRBD1 or TRBD2 (7 bases each). Per the germline V gene, CDR1 is DFQATT and CDR2 is SNEGSKA (reference sequence). The CDR3 covers 15 residues. The V end lost 6 bases, the J end lost 4 bases, and 19 bases lay between the germline ends.

This clonotype was observed a few times. The chain combines TRBV7-7 with TRBJ2-2; 9 bases are shared with TRBD1. CDR1 is SSHAT and CDR2 is FNYEAQ in the germline V gene (reference sequence). This CDR3 has 15 amino acids. V lost 5 bases to trimming and J lost 7 bases; unmatched junction nucleotides: 8. The CDR3, as DNA: TGTGCCAGCAGCAAACAGGGGGCTTCGAGCGGGGAGCTGTTTTTT. The encoded protein is CASSKQGASSGELFF.

This clonotype showed up many times. The chain carries TRBV20-1 and TRBJ1-6; the match to TRBD1 covers 7 bases. The CDR3 loop spans 16 amino acids. Germline lookup yields CDR1 DFQATT and CDR2 SNEGSKA (reference sequence). V was clipped by 2 bases and J by 4 bases; unmatched bases: 8. The CDR3 here is CSARRGLDTYNSPLHF. In nucleotides, the CDR3 is TGCAGTGCTAGAAGGGGGCTGGACACTTATAATTCACCCCTCCACTTT.

This clonotype was recorded at least ten times. The V and J genes are TRBV6-5 and TRBJ2-3; TRBD1 agrees at 8 bases. V was clipped by 0 bases and J by 4 bases; unmatched bases: 3. This CDR3 comprises 15 residues. The germline V gene encodes CDR1 MNHEY and CDR2 SVGAGI. CDR3 sequence: CASSYSTGAADTQYF. The CDR3 bases are TGTGCCAGCAGTTACTCGACAGGGGCGGCAGATACGCAGTATTTT.

This clonotype was recorded a few times. The rearrangement joins TRBV5-6 to TRBJ2-1, with 10 bases lining up with TRBD2. The CDR3 length is 15 residues. J lost 5 bases, V lost 2 bases, and 4 bases had no gene match. The germline gives CDR1 SGHDT, CDR2 YYEEEE. The CDR3 loop is CASSFLAGAHNEQFF. The DNA for the CDR3 is TGTGCCAGCAGCTTCCTAGCGGGGGCCCACAATGAGCAGTTCTTC.

Only one count was recorded for this clonotype. V and J are TRBV2 and TRBJ1-6, with a weak D call TRBD1 (6 bases). This CDR3 region has 17 residues. Germline lookup yields CDR1 SNHLY and CDR2 FYNNEI. The V and J ends lost 3 bases and 10 bases respectively, with 22 bases between them. CDR3 amino acids: CASSEGWRGAKVSPLHF. CDR3 bases: TGTGCCAGCAGTGAGGGGTGGCGGGGGGCGAAAGTATCACCCCTCCACTTT.

This clonotype has only a few counts. CDR3 sequence: CASSSHTANTGELFF. For the CDR3, the DNA is TGTGCCAGCAGCTCACATACAGCGAACACCGGGGAGCTGTTTTTT. The chain combines TRBV11-2 with TRBJ2-2; D gene uncertain. Germline-derived CDR1 and CDR2 are SGHAT and FQNNGV. The germline V and J ends were trimmed by 4 bases and 0 bases, with 9 bases remaining between them. There are 15 residues in the CDR3.

This clonotype was seen repeatedly, ten times or more. The CDR3 region is CASSVVGDAGPYEQYF. CDR3 DNA: TGTGCCAGCAGCGTAGTGGGGGACGCGGGCCCTTACGAGCAGTACTTC. The rearrangement links TRBV9 to TRBJ2-7, with D perhaps given as TRBD1 or TRBD2 (5 bases each). V lost 0 bases and J 4 bases, leaving 17 bases between the germline ends. Germline V gives CDR1 SGDLS, CDR2 YYNGEE. CDR3 length: 16 amino acids.

Many counts were recorded for this clonotype. The J gene is TRBJ1-1, the V gene TRBV29-1; the match to TRBD1 covers 9 bases. The ends lost 4 bases at V and 2 bases at J; junction bases unmatched: 5. Per the germline V gene, CDR1 is SQVTM and CDR2 is ANQGSEA. This CDR3 is built from 14 residues. CDR3 bases: TGCAGCGTTGCGACAGGGGGATTTAACACTGAAGCTTTCTTT. This codes for CSVATGGFNTEAFF.

J is TRBJ2-5 and V is TRBV15, with TRBD2 as a possible D gene (6 bases). CDR3 length: 13 residues. Looked up from germline, CDR1 is LNHNV and CDR2 is YYDKDF (reference sequence). Between the trimmed V and J ends, which lost 4 bases and 5 bases, there was a span of 11 bases. The CDR3 loop is CATSIRRGETQYF. In nucleotides, the CDR3 is TGTGCCACCAGCATCCGACGGGGGGAGACCCAGTACTTC.

The chain couples TRBV7-6 to TRBJ2-1; 8 bases map to TRBD1. After removal of 5 bases from V and 12 bases from J, the junction contained 9 bases not matched to a gene. Germline assignment: CDR1 SGHVS and CDR2 FNYEAQ. The CDR3 extends over 13 amino acids. CDR3 loop: CASSDRGREGQFF. CDR3 coding DNA: TGTGCCAGCAGCGACAGGGGTCGTGAGGGGCAGTTCTTC.

Concerning this clonotype itself: A clone one base away is much larger, so this may be a read error. The rearrangement joins TRBV7-6 to TRBJ2-2; TRBD1 is a possible D gene (6 bases). Trimming cost V 1 base and J 3 bases, with 9 bases left between them. Germline V CDR1 and CDR2: SGHVS, FNYEAQ. The CDR3 loop spans 15 amino acids. CDR3 sequence (DNA): TGTGCCAGCAGCTTAGGGACAGCCGACACCGGGGAGCTGTTTTTT. Protein sequence: CASSLGTADTGELFF.

In its sample, this clonotype was seen many times. This chain uses TRBV25-1 with TRBJ2-5; tentatively, D is TRBD2 (5 bases). Germline V lookup: CDR1 MGHDK, CDR2 SYGVNS. This CDR3 contains 14 residues. V lost 1 base to trimming and J lost 5 bases, with 11 bases between them. Here the CDR3 reads CASSEWGSVETQYF. For the CDR3, the DNA is TGTGCCAGCAGTGAATGGGGTAGCGTTGAGACCCAGTACTTC.